The T cell receptor (beta chain) described here comes from a study of immune heterogeneity within non-small cell lung tumors. The overall study: Tumor histology was classified as squamous cell carcinoma in a few cases, non-squamous carcinoma in 10 and not otherwise specified in 1.

V was clipped by 5 bases and J by 0 bases, with 14 bases between them. CDR1 and CDR2 from the germline V gene are SGHVS and FQNEAQ. This CDR3 has 16 residues. Overall study findings and caveats: While identical dominant CDR3 beta clonotypes recurred across tumor sites within a patient, high-frequency clones unique to individual sites also appeared.

In a multiplex PCR, 32 V and 13 J primers amplified TCR beta CDR3. TCRdb analysed the multiplex PCR reads with MiXCR anew, one entry per CDR3 protein. The sample carries some 4,500 distinct CDR3 sequences, approximately 25% recorded once. Relative to its sample, this clonotype is medium-sized. Its target is not known. TCRs were amplified from 600 ng gDNA of bulk tumor per sample. Several biopsies were spaced far apart within each primary tumor and obtained as surgery took place. Enrolled patients presented with newly diagnosed, previously untreated non-small cell lung cancer and underwent curative surgery. The donor pool consisted of newly diagnosed non-small cell lung cancer patients who were having surgery with curative intent.

The TCR was taken from a man aged 60 to 69 with non-small cell lung cancer. Sequencing was carried out using lung tumor tissue. V is TRBV7-8 and J is TRBJ2-1; D is undetermined. The chain's CDR3 is CASSILIDSSYNEQFF. The CDR3 region has the DNA TGTGCCAGCAGCATCTTGATCGATAGCTCCTACAATGAGCAGTTCTTC.